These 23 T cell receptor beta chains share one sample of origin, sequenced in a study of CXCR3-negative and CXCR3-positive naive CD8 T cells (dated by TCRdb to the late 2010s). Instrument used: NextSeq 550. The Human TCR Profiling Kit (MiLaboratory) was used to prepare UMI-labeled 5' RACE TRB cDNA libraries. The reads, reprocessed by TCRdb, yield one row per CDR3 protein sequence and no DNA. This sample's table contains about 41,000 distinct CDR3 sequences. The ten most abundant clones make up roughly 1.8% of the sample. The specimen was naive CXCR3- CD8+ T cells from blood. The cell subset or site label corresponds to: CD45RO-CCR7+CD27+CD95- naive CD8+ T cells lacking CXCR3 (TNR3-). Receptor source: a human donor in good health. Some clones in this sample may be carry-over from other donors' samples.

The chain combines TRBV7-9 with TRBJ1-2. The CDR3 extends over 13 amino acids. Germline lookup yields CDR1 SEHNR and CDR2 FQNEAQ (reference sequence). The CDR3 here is CASSSIPIPSYTF.

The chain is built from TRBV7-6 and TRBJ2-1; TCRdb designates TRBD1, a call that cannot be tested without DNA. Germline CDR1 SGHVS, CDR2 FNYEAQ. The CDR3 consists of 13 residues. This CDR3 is CASSEDSYNEQFF.

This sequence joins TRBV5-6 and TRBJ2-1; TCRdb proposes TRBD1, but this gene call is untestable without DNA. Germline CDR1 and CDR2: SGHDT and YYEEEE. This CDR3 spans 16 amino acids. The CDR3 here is CASSGPDRDSYNEQFF.

The chain's CDR3 is CASTQLGNQPQHF. The rearrangement links TRBV28 to TRBJ1-5. Germline V gene lookup returns CDR1 MDHEN and CDR2 SYDVKM. This CDR3 spans 13 amino acids.

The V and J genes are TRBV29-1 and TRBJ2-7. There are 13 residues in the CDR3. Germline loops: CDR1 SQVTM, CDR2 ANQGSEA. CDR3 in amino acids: CSVQSGRTYEQYF.

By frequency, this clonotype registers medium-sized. CDR3 residues: CASSGRLTDTQYF. The V gene is TRBV28, the J gene TRBJ2-3. The CDR3 spans 13 residues. Germline assignment: CDR1 MDHEN and CDR2 SYDVKM.

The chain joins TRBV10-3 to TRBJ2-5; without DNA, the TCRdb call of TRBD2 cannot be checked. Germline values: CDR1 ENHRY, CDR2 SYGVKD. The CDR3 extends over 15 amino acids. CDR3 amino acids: CAISVEGPPGETQYF.

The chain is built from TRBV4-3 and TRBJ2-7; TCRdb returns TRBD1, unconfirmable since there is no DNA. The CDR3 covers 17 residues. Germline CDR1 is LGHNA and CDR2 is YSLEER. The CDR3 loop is CASSQDTGASIPYEQYF.

This chain's CDR3 is CASSYSFALAASSYNEQFF. The rearrangement uses TRBV6-2 or TRBV6-3 and TRBJ2-1; TCRdb reports TRBD2, a call that lacks DNA to check it against. CDR1 is MNHEY, CDR2 SVGEGT, per germline. The CDR3 is 19 residues long.

CDR3 residues: CASSLSPTGYEQYF. This chain uses TRBV7-3 with TRBJ2-7; TCRdb's D call, TRBD1, is unchecked because there is no DNA. From germline, CDR1 is SGHTA and CDR2 FQGTGA. The CDR3 has 14 amino acids.

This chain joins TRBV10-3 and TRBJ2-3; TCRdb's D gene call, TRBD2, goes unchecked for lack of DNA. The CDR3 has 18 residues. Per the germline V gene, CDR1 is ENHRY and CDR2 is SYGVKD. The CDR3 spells CAISEGTSGGAGTDTQYF.

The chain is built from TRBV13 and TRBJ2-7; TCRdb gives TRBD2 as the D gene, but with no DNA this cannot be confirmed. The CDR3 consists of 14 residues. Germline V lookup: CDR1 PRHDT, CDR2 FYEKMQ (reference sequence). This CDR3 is CASSWVAGEAEQYF.

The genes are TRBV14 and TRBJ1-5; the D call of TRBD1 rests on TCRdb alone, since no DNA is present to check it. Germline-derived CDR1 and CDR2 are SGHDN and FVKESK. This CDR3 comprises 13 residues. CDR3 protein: CASSWDDNQPQHF.

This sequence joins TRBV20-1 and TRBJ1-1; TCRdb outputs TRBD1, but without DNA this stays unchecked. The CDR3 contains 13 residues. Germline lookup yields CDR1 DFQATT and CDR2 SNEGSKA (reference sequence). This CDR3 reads CSARGADWGEAFF.

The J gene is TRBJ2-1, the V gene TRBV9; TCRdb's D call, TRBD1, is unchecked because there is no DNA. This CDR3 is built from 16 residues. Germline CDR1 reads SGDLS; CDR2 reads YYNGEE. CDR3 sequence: CASSVIRGSPYNEQFF.

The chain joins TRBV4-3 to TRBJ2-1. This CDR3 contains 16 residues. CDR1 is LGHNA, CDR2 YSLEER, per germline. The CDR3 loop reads CASSQDRGGSYNEQFF.

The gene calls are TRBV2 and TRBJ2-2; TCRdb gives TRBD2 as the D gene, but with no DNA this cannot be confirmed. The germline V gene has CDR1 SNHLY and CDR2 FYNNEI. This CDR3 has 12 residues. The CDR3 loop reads CASVHGGGELFF.

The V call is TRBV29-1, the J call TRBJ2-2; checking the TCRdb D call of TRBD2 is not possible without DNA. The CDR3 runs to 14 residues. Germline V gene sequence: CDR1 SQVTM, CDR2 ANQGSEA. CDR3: CSVDGGDLNGELFF.

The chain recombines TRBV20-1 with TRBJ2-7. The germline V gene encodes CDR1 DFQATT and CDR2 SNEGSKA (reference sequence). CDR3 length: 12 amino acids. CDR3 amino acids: CSANPVWNEQYF.

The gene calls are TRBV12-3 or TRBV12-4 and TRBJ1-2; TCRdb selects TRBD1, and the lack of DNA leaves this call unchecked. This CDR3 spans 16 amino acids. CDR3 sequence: CASSWLGADDNYGYTF.

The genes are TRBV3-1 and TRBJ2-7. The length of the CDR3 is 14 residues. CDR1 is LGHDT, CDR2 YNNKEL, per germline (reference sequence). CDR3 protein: CASSQVQTTYEQYF.

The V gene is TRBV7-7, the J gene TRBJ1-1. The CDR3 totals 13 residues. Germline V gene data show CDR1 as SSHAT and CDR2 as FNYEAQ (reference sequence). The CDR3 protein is CASSAGLYTEAFF.

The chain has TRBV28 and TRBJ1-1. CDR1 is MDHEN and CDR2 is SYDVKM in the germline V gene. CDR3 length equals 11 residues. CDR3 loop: CASSSVFGAFF.